This T cell receptor (beta chain) was recorded in a study of early T cells in non-severe SARS-CoV-2 infection (dated by TCRdb to 2020 to 2022). Background for the entire study: Because TCR sequencing relied on bulk RNA taken from unsorted whole blood, pairing of alpha and beta chains was not possible. Overall results and qualifications from the work: VDJdb matching was skewed toward anti-spike CD8 responses, so virus-specific expansions were likely underestimated and private and CD4 specificities were missed.

A case-control design nested within a healthcare worker cohort in London, UK, was used, with weekly nasopharyngeal swab PCR tests and blood sampling performed. Between 23 and 31 March 2020, the week of the UK lockdown, healthcare workers were enrolled and then followed up weekly for as long as 16 weeks. V loses 2 bases of germline sequence and J loses 6 bases, and the interval between the two ends is 13 bases. The CDR3 covers 14 residues, taking in both the cysteine and the phenylalanine. The kept DNA is CDR3 alone, 42 bases in frame from the first base. Receptors were amplified or captured by 5' RACE. For sequencing, a NextSeq 500 was employed. The TCR library protocol attached unique molecular identifiers to individual cDNA molecules to correct for sequencing error and PCR bias. TCR alpha and beta chains were both sequenced, and the abundances of alpha and beta sequences in each sample were closely correlated with each other. On the study's bioinformatics: Decombinator V4 was used to annotate TCR sequences for V gene, J gene and CDR3. TCRs were defined as expanded if a significant change between any two time points was detected under a Poisson model with p below 0.0001. TCR abundances were normalised to the total number of TCRs sequenced per sample and were expressed as counts per million. MAIT TCRs were defined by TRAV1-2 paired with TRAJ12, TRAJ20 or TRAJ33, and iNKT TCRs by TRAV10 paired with TRAJ18. VDJdb, accessed 1 November 2021, was searched for CMV, EBV and SARS-CoV-2 annotated TCRs, with TCRs annotated for multiple antigens excluded. TCRdb reanalyzed the raw reads on its own, using fastp at Q25 for trimming and MiXCR for clone calling, and kept in-frame beta chains. One record per CDR3 amino acid sequence lists the most common genes and DNA. TCRdb, not the authors, supplied the V and J calls. The sample contains about 100,000 distinct CDR3 sequences, roughly 13% of them found a single time. Around 2.4% of the sample lies in the top ten.

This clonotype was recorded a few times. Its antigen is unknown. Base qualities are not recorded, but no much larger clone differs from it by a single base. The specimen sequenced was whole blood. The sequence is built from TRBV12-3 or TRBV12-4 and TRBJ1-1; the D gene is possibly TRBD1, with 5 bases matching. This TCR was sampled from an adult who was a healthcare worker with PCR-confirmed SARS-CoV-2 infection or an uninfected control (not recorded which). The nucleotides are TGTGCCAGCAGTTTATGGGGGGAAGTAGCTGAAGCTTTCTTT. It encodes CASSLWGEVAEAFF.